The text below deals with one TCR beta chain. Its cognate antigen is unknown. The CDR3 is 13 amino acids. CDR1 is MNHEY, CDR2 SVGAGI, per germline. V dropped 7 bases and J dropped 3; count of bases not matched to a gene: 5. This sample was taken from a study of OX40 agonist ivuxolimab in advanced cancers. Whole-study context: Given to patients was ivuxolimab, an agonistic anti-OX40 (CD134) antibody.

Study observations and caveats: Expanded clones tended on average to be more numerous among CD8+ T cells than CD4+.

Assay used: immunoSEQ multiplex PCR; TCRdb lists only in-frame clones, some missing. This repertoire shows tens of thousands of clones, 80% to 95% found once; its top ten account for more than 30%. The sample consisted of CD4+ or CD8+ T cells sorted from blood, taken in a trial of the OX40 agonist ivuxolimab. This TCR derives from an adult with an advanced solid tumor such as melanoma, head and neck, liver or kidney cancer. The chain has TRBV6-5 and TRBJ2-7; TRBD1 matches at 8 bases. CDR3 bases: TGTGCCAGCAACGACAGGGGAGACTACGAGCAGTACTTC. Encoded protein: CASNDRGDYEQYF.